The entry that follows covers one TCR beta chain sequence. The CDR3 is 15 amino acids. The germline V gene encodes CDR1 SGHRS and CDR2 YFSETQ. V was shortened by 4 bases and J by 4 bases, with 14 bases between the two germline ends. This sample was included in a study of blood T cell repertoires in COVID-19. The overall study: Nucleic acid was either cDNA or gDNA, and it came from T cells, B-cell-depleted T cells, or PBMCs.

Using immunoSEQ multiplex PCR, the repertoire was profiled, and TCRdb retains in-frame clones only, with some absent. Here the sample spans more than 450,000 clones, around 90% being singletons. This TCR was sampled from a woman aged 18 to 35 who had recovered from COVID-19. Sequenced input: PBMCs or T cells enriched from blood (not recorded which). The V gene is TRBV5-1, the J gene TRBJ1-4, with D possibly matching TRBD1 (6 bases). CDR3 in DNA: TGCGCCAGCAGCGAGGGGGTACAGATTAATGAAAAACTGTTTTTT. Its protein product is CASSEGVQINEKLFF. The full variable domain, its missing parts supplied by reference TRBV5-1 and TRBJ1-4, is KAGVTQTPRYLIKTRGQQVTLSCSPISGHRSVSWYQQTPGQGLQFLFEYFSETQRNKGNFPGRFSGRQFSNSRSEMNVSTLELGDSALYLCASSEGVQINEKLFFGSGTQLSVL.